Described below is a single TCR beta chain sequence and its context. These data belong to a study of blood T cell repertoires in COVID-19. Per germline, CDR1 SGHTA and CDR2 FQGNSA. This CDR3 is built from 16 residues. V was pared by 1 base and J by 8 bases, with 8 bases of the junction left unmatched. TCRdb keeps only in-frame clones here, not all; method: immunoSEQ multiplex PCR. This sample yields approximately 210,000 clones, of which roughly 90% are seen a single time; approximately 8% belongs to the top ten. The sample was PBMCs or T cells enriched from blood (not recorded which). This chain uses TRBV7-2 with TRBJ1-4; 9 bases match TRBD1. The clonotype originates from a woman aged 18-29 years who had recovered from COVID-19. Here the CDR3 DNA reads TGTGCCAGCAGCTTAGTATCGGGACAGGGCTACGAAAAACTGTTTTTT. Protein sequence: CASSLVSGQGYEKLFF.